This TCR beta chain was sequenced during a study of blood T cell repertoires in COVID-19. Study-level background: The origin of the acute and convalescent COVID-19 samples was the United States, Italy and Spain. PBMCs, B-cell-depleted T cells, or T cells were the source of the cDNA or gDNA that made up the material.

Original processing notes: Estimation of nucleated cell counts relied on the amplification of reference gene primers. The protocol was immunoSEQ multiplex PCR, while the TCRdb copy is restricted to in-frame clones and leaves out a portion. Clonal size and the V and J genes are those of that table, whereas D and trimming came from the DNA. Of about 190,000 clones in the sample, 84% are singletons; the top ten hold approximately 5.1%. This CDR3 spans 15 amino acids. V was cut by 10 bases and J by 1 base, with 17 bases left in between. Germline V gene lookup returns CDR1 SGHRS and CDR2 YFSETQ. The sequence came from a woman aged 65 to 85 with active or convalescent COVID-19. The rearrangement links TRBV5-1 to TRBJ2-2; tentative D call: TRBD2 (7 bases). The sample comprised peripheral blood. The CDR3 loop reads CAPKRGGENTGELFF. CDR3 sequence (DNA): TGCGCCCCCAAACGAGGGGGGGAGAACACCGGGGAGCTGTTTTTT.